A single sample gave rise to the 24 T cell receptor beta chains below, sequenced in a study of OX40 agonist ivuxolimab in advanced cancers. Receptor libraries were prepared by the immunoSEQ multiplex PCR assay. Here the immuneACCESS table is served through TCRdb, limited to in-frame sequences with V and J called. Missing clones are a known gap in these copies; in checked studies unresolved V genes cover under half, and the rest lacks a known reason. The sample table records tens of thousands of clones; approximately 90% of these occur just once. Clones ranked in the top ten supply 5.4% of the sample. The sample in question was CD4+ or CD8+ T cells sorted from blood, obtained in a trial of the OX40 agonist ivuxolimab. These receptors were obtained from an adult with an advanced solid tumor such as melanoma, head and neck, liver or kidney cancer.

The V and J genes are TRBV19 and TRBJ1-4, with D hard to call. CDR3 size: 15 residues. The germline V gene has CDR1 LNHDA and CDR2 SQIVND (reference sequence). Trimming pared 3 bases from V and 7 bases from J, leaving 15 bases between. CDR3 in DNA: TGTGCCAGTAGTATCCCCTGGGGTGTCAGTGAAAAACTGTTTTTT. Protein sequence: CASSIPWGVSEKLFF. The variable domain in full, completed from reference TRBV19 and TRBJ1-4, reads DGGITQSPKYLFRKEGQNVTLSCEQNLNHDAMYWYRQDPGQGLRLIYYSQIVNDFQKGDIAEGYSVSREKKESFPLTVTSAQKNPTAFYLCASSIPWGVSEKLFFGSGTQLSVL.

The chain combines TRBV7-2 with TRBJ2-5; D is perhaps TRBD1 (5 bases). Germline loops: CDR1 SGHTA, CDR2 FQGNSA. The CDR3 has 15 amino acids. V was cut by 7 bases and J by 3 bases, with 18 bases left in between. CDR3 nucleotide sequence: TGTGCCAGCAAACCACCTTGGACACCGAAAGAGACCCAGTACTTC. Its translation: CASKPPWTPKETQYF.

The chain combines TRBV30 with TRBJ1-2; D gene uncertain. Germline V gene lookup returns CDR1 GTSNPN and CDR2 SVGIG (reference sequence). CDR3 length equals 13 residues. The germline V and J ends were trimmed by 0 bases and 8 bases, with 13 bases remaining between them. CDR3 region: CAWSVETRRGYTF. The CDR3 DNA reads TGTGCCTGGAGTGTAGAGACACGACGAGGCTACACCTTC.

The CDR3 coding sequence is TGTGCCAGCAGTTTGGACGAGCAGTACTTC. Protein sequence: CASSLDEQYF. J is TRBJ2-7 and V is TRBV28; unclear D gene. V lost 3 bases and J lost 5, with 2 bases in between. The CDR3 is 10 residues long. CDR1 MDHEN and CDR2 SYDVKM come from the germline V gene.

The genes are TRBV7-9 and TRBJ1-1, with 9 bases identical to TRBD1. V trimming: 6 bases; J trimming: 5 bases; junction bases outside the gene matches: 7. The CDR3 contains 14 residues. Germline CDR1 reads SEHNR; CDR2 reads FQNEAQ (reference sequence). In nucleotides, the CDR3 is TGTGCCAGCAGAGCCCGGGACAGGGATACTGAAGCTTTCTTT. Its translation is CASRARDRDTEAFF. Full variable domain (missing parts from reference TRBV7-9 and TRBJ1-1): DTGVSQNPRHKITKRGQNVTFRCDPISEHNRLYWYRQTLGQGPEFLTYFQNEAQLEKSRLLSDRFSAERPKGSFSTLEIQRTEQGDSAMYLCASRARDRDTEAFFGQGTRLTVV.

The chain recombines TRBV19 with TRBJ2-1, with D unresolved. The CDR3 is 13 residues long. CDR1 LNHDA and CDR2 SQIVND come from the germline V gene (reference sequence). V dropped 5 bases and J dropped 9 bases, with 14 bases sitting between them. CDR3 bases: TGTGCCAGTAGTGAGAACAAATTCGTTGAGCAGTTCTTC. Its protein product is CASSENKFVEQFF.

The chain combines TRBV18 with TRBJ2-5; the match to TRBD1 covers 7 bases. The CDR3 has 14 amino acids. The V and J ends lost 6 bases and 5 bases, in that order; junction bases with no gene match: 9. Germline V lookup: CDR1 KGHSH, CDR2 LQKENI. CDR3 sequence reads: CASSPDRVYETQYF. CDR3 DNA sequence: TGTGCCAGCTCCCCCGACAGGGTTTACGAGACCCAGTACTTC.

The rearrangement links TRBV7-3 to TRBJ2-5; perhaps D is TRBD1 or TRBD2 (6 bases each). The CDR3 runs 15 residues. Germline V gene sequence: CDR1 SGHTA, CDR2 FQGTGA. The germline V and J ends were trimmed by 2 bases and 5 bases, with 15 bases remaining between them. The CDR3 region is CASSLGRGDSETQYF. CDR3 in DNA: TGTGCCAGCAGCTTAGGAAGGGGGGATAGCGAGACCCAGTACTTC.

J is TRBJ1-5 and V is TRBV28; D perhaps matches TRBD1 (5 bases). Between the trimmed V and J ends, which lost 6 bases and 7 bases, there was a span of 19 bases. The CDR3 sequence is 15 residues long. The germline CDR1 and CDR2 sequences are MDHEN and SYDVKM. This chain's CDR3 is CASSRPGTPGQPQHF. CDR3 sequence (DNA): TGTGCCAGCAGCCGTCCCGGGACCCCGGGCCAGCCCCAGCATTTT.

The genes are TRBV6-4 and TRBJ2-2; possible D gene TRBD1, 5 bases. This CDR3 region has 15 residues. With 0 bases removed from V and 4 bases from J, the gap between germline ends came to 9 bases. Germline CDR1 reads MRHNA; CDR2 reads SNTAGT. Here the CDR3 DNA reads TGTGCCAGCAGTGACTCGAAGGGGATCACCGGGGAGCTGTTTTTT. Encoded protein: CASSDSKGITGELFF.

This chain links TRBV10-3 with TRBJ2-5, with D perhaps TRBD1 (6 bases). The CDR3 is 15 residues long. The germline gives CDR1 ENHRY, CDR2 SYGVKD. Trimming took off 2 bases at V and 1 base at J, with 11 bases between the two ends. The CDR3 loop is CAISEGQPTQETQYF. CDR3 sequence (DNA): TGTGCCATCAGTGAGGGACAGCCAACCCAAGAGACCCAGTACTTC.

The V gene is TRBV19, the J gene TRBJ1-2; D unclear. CDR3 length equals 14 residues. Trimming left V 6 bases short and J 3 bases short, with 14 bases between. Germline CDR1 reads LNHDA; CDR2 reads SQIVND (reference sequence). Here the CDR3 reads CASSPSRVHYGYTF. The CDR3 DNA sequence: TGTGCCAGTAGCCCCAGTAGGGTGCACTATGGCTACACCTTC. Full variable domain (outside the CDR3, taken from reference TRBV19 and TRBJ1-2): DGGITQSPKYLFRKEGQNVTLSCEQNLNHDAMYWYRQDPGQGLRLIYYSQIVNDFQKGDIAEGYSVSREKKESFPLTVTSAQKNPTAFYLCASSPSRVHYGYTFGSGTRLTVV.

The CDR3 spells CASSFKDTQYF. The CDR3 DNA reads as TGTGCCAGCAGCTTCAAGGATACGCAGTATTTT. The rearrangement uses TRBV5-4 and TRBJ2-3; D gene ambiguous. V lost 2 bases and J 6 bases, leaving 4 bases between the germline ends. The CDR3 runs to 11 residues. The germline V gene encodes CDR1 SGHNT and CDR2 YYREEE (reference sequence).

The chain links TRBV5-8 to TRBJ2-7; TRBD2 agrees at 12 bases. The germline V gene has CDR1 SGHTS and CDR2 YDEGEE. The V and J ends lost 1 base and 8 bases, in that order; junction bases with no gene match: 10. This CDR3 has 16 residues. The CDR3 coding sequence is TGTGCCAGCAGCTTGTATTCGACTAGCGGGAGTATAAAGCAGTACTTC. This gives the protein CASSLYSTSGSIKQYF.

This chain uses TRBV5-6 with TRBJ2-1; D is perhaps TRBD1 or TRBD2 (5 bases each). CDR1 is SGHDT and CDR2 is YYEEEE in the germline V gene. The CDR3 spans 13 residues. The V end lost 3 bases, the J end lost 6 bases, and 10 bases lay between the germline ends. CDR3 sequence: CASSSGTFNEQFF. The CDR3 DNA sequence: TGTGCCAGCAGCTCCGGGACCTTCAATGAGCAGTTCTTC. The full variable domain, its missing parts supplied by reference TRBV5-6 and TRBJ2-1, is DAGVTQSPTHLIKTRGQQVTLRCSPKSGHDTVSWYQQALGQGPQFIFQYYEEEERQRGNFPDRFSGHQFPNYSSELNVNALLLGDSALYLCASSSGTFNEQFFGPGTRLTVL.

A single count supports this clone. The chain links TRBV5-6 to TRBJ2-7, with 14 bases fitting TRBD2. Trimming removed 5 bases from V and 3 bases from J; junction bases left unmatched: 13. Germline V gene data show CDR1 as SGHDT and CDR2 as YYEEEE. This CDR3 is 18 amino acids long. CDR3 DNA sequence: TGTGCCAGCAGTTCGACTAGCGGGAGGGTTCTCATCGACTACGAGCAGTACTTC. Translating gives CASSSTSGRVLIDYEQYF. The full variable domain, rest sourced from reference TRBV5-6 and TRBJ2-7, is DAGVTQSPTHLIKTRGQQVTLRCSPKSGHDTVSWYQQALGQGPQFIFQYYEEEERQRGNFPDRFSGHQFPNYSSELNVNALLLGDSALYLCASSSTSGRVLIDYEQYFGPGTRLTVT.

The chain has TRBV30 and TRBJ2-5, with 11 bases fitting TRBD2. CDR3 length: 14 amino acids. V dropped 3 bases and J dropped 4; count of bases not matched to a gene: 4. In germline, CDR1 is GTSNPN, CDR2 SVGIG (reference sequence). The CDR3 is CAWRGLAGGETQYF. CDR3 in DNA: TGTGCCTGGAGAGGACTAGCGGGCGGAGAGACCCAGTACTTC. Drawing the rest from reference TRBV30 and TRBJ2-5, the complete variable domain is SQTIHQWPATLVQPVGSPLSLECTVEGTSNPNLYWYRQAAGRGLQLLFYSVGIGQISSEVPQNLSASRPQDRQFILSSKKLLLSDSGFYLCAWRGLAGGETQYFGPGTRLLVL.

This rearrangement joins TRBV5-1 to TRBJ1-3, with 10 bases that match TRBD1. CDR1 and CDR2 from the germline V gene are SGHRS and YFSETQ. The CDR3 length is 18 residues. V gave up 7 bases and J gave up 0 bases; unmatched junction bases: 13. CDR3 DNA: TGCGCCAGCCAACCGGGGGGGACAGGGGATCGCTCTGGAAACACCATATATTTT. This codes for CASQPGGTGDRSGNTIYF.

The rearrangement links TRBV4-2 to TRBJ2-2; TRBD2 aligns across 9 bases. The CDR3 loop spans 15 amino acids. Germline assignment: CDR1 LGHNA and CDR2 YNFKEQ. The trim removed 6 bases at V and 5 bases at J, leaving 7 bases unmatched. In DNA form, the CDR3 reads TGTGCCAGCAGATTAGCGGGAGTAGGAACCGGGGAGCTGTTTTTT. Encoded protein: CASRLAGVGTGELFF.

The chain uses TRBV5-1 and TRBJ2-5; 10 nucleotides line up with TRBD2. Germline-derived CDR1 and CDR2 are SGHRS and YFSETQ. The CDR3 is made up of 15 amino acids. J lost 5 bases, V lost 4 bases, and 8 bases had no gene match. Here the CDR3 DNA reads TGCGCCAGCAGCCCCGGACTAGCGGACCGGGAGACCCAGTACTTC. Translating it yields CASSPGLADRETQYF.

The J gene is TRBJ1-1, the V gene TRBV18, with D unclear. V lost 1 base and J lost 1, with 4 bases in between. Germline assignment: CDR1 KGHSH and CDR2 LQKENI. This CDR3 region has 13 residues. In nucleotides, the CDR3 is TGTGCCAGCTCACCACAGGCGAACACTGAAGCTTTCTTT. Its protein is CASSPQANTEAFF.

The chain has TRBV6-5 and TRBJ1-5; D call uncertain. V was pared by 2 bases and J by 1 base, with 3 bases between. CDR1 is MNHEY, CDR2 SVGAGI, per germline. This CDR3 region has 13 residues. The CDR3 spells CASSYNSNQPQHF. The CDR3 nucleotides read TGTGCCAGCAGTTACAACAGCAATCAGCCCCAGCATTTT.

The rearrangement links TRBV7-2 to TRBJ2-2; D is perhaps TRBD1 or TRBD2 (5 bases each). V lost 5 bases, J lost 7 bases, and 11 bases lay in between. The CDR3 has 13 amino acids. Germline CDR1 SGHTA, CDR2 FQGNSA. The CDR3 nucleotides are TGTGCCAGCAGCCTGGGACGCCTCGGGGAGCTGTTTTTT. Its protein product is CASSLGRLGELFF.

This chain connects TRBV5-1 to TRBJ2-7; TRBD1 or TRBD2 may be the D gene (5 bases each). The V gene lost 4 bases and the J gene lost 3 bases, with 8 bases spanning the gap. From germline, CDR1 is SGHRS and CDR2 YFSETQ. CDR3 length equals 12 residues. The CDR3 DNA reads TGCGCCAGCAGCGGGGACCTCTACGAGCAGTACTTC. Protein product: CASSGDLYEQYF.